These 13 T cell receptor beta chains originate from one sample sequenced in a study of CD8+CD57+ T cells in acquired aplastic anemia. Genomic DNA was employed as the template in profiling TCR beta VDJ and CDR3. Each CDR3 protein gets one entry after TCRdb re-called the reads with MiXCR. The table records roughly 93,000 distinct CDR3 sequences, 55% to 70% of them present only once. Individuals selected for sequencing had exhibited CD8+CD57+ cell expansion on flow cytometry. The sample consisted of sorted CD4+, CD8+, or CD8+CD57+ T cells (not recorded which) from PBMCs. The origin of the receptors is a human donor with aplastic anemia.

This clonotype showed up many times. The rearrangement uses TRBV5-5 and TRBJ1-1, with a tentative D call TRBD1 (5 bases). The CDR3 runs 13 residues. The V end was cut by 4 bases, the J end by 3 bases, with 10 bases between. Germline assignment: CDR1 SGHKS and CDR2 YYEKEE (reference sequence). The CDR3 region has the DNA TGTGCCAGCAGCCACCAGGGTGACACTGAAGCTTTCTTT. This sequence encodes CASSHQGDTEAFF.

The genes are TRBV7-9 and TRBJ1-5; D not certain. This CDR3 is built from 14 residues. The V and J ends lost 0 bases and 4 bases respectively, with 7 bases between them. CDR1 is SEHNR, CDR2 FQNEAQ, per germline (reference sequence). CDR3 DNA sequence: TGTGCCAGCAGCTTAGCCGGAAGGAATCAGCCCCAGCATTTT. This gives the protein CASSLAGRNQPQHF.

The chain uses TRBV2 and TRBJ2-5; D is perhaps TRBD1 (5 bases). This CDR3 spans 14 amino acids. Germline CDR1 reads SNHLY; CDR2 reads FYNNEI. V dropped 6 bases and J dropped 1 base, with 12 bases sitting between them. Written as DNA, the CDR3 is TGTGCCAGCAGCTCCCGGACACTCCAAGAGACCCAGTACTTC. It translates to CASSSRTLQETQYF. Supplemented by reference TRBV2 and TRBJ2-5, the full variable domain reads EPEVTQTPSHQVTQMGQEVILRCVPISNHLYFYWYRQILGQKVEFLVSFYNNEISEKSEIFDDQFSVERPDGSNFTLKIRSTKLEDSAMYFCASSSRTLQETQYFGPGTRLLVL.

This CDR3 is CASSRGSSYEQYF. In nucleotides, the CDR3 is TGTGCCAGCAGTCGGGGGAGCTCCTACGAGCAGTACTTC. J is TRBJ2-7 and V is TRBV27, with TRBD2 as a possible D gene (6 bases). Germline V lookup: CDR1 MNHEY, CDR2 SMNVEV (reference sequence). V was shortened by 5 bases and J by 0 bases, with 8 bases between the two germline ends. The CDR3 extends over 13 amino acids.

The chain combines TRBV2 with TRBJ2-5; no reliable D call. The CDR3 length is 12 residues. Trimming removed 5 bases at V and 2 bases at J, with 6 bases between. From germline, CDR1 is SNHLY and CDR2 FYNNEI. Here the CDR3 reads CASSFPQETQYF. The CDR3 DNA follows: TGTGCCAGCAGTTTCCCTCAAGAGACCCAGTACTTC.

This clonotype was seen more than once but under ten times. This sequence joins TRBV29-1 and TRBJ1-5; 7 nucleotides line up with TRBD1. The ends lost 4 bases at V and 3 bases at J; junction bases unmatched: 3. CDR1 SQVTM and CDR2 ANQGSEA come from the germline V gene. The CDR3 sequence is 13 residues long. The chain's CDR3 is CSVGQGLNQPQHF. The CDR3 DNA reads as TGCAGCGTTGGACAGGGACTCAATCAGCCCCAGCATTTT.

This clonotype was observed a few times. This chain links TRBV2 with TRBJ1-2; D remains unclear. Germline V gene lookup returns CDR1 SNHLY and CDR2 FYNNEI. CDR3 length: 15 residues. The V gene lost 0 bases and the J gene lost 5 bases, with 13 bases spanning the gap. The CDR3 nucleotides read TGTGCCAGCAGTGAAGCGCACGGCGGGGTTTATGGCTACACCTTC. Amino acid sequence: CASSEAHGGVYGYTF.

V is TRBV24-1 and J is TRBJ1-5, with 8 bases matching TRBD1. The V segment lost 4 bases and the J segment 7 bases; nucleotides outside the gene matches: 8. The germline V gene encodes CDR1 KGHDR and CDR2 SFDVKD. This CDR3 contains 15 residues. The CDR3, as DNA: TGTGCCACCAGTGACCCAACAGGGGGAGAACAGCCCCAGCATTTT. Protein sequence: CATSDPTGGEQPQHF.

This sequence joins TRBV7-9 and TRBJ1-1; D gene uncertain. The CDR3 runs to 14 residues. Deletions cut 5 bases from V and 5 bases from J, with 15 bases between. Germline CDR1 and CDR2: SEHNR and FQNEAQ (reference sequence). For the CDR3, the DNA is TGTGCCAGCAGCCCTACAATCGTCGAAACTGAAGCTTTCTTT. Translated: CASSPTIVETEAFF.

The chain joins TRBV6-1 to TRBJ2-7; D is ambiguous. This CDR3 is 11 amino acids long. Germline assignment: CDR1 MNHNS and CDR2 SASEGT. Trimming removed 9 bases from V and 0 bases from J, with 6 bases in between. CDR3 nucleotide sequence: TGTGCCAGTTACGGCTCCTACGAGCAGTACTTC. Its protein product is CASYGSYEQYF.

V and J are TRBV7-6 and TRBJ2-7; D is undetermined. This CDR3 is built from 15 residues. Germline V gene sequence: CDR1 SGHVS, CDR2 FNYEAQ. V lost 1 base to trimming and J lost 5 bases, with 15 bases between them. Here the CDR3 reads CASSLGAGPPHEQYF. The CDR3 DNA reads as TGTGCCAGCAGCTTAGGGGCAGGTCCCCCCCACGAGCAGTACTTC.

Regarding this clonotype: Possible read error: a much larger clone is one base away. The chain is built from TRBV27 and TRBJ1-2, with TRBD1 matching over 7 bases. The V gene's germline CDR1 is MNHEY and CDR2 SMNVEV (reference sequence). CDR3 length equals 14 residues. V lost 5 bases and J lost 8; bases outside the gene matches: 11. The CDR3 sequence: CASSVNRGGEGYTF. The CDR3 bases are TGTGCCAGCAGTGTGAACAGGGGTGGCGAGGGCTACACCTTC.

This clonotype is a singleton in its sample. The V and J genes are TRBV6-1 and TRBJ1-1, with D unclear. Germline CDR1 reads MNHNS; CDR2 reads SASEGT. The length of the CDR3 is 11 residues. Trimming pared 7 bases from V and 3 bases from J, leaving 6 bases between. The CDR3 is CASTRHTEAFF. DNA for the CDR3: TGTGCCAGCACCCGACACACTGAAGCTTTCTTT.